This T cell receptor beta chain is drawn from a study of shared clonotypes between healthy human individuals. Sequencing was performed with immunoSEQ multiplex PCR; in TCRdb, only in-frame clones are kept and a portion is missing. The data hold over 1.4 million clones, with roughly 96% observed a single time. CDR1 is SEHNR and CDR2 is FQNEAQ in the germline V gene (reference sequence). Deletions cut 4 bases from V and 6 bases from J, with 13 bases between. The CDR3 has 14 residues. This clonotype originated in a man aged 25 to 45 in good health. V and J are TRBV7-9 and TRBJ1-5; D unresolved. Sequenced: naive CD4+ T cells sorted from blood. Subset given: CD45RA+ positively selected. The CDR3 DNA reads TGTGCCAGCAGCTCGGGTGGTGGCGGTCAGCCCCAGCATTTT. Translating gives CASSSGGGGQPQHF. Filled out from reference TRBV7-9 and TRBJ1-5, the complete variable domain reads DTGVSQNPRHKITKRGQNVTFRCDPISEHNRLYWYRQTLGQGPEFLTYFQNEAQLEKSRLLSDRFSAERPKGSFSTLEIQRTEQGDSAMYLCASSSGGGGQPQHFGDGTRLSIL.